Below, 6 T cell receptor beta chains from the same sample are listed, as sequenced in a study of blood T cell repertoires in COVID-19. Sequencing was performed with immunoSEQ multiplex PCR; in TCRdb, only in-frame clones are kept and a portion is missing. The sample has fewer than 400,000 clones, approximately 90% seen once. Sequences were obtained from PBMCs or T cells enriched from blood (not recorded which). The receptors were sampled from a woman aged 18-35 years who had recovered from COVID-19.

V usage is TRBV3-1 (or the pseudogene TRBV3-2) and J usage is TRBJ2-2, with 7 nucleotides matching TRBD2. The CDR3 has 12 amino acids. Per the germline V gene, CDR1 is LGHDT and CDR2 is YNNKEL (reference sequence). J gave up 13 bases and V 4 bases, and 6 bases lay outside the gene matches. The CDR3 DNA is TGTGCCAGCAGCCCGGGGAGGGAATTGCTGTTTTTT. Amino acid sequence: CASSPGRELLFF.

In DNA, the CDR3 is TGCGCCAGCAGCTTGTACGGTGAGAACACTGAAGCTTTCTTT. Translating it yields CASSLYGENTEAFF. The chain uses TRBV5-1 and TRBJ1-1; D not resolved. The CDR3 runs 14 residues. CDR1 and CDR2 (germline): SGHRS, YFSETQ. V gave up 1 base and J gave up 1 base, with 8 bases separating them.

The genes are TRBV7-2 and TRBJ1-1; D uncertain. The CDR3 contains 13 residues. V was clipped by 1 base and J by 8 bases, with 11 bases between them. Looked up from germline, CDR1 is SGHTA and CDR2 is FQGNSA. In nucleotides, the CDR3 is TGTGCCAGCAGCTTAGAACTCCGGCGGGAAGCTTTCTTT. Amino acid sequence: CASSLELRREAFF.

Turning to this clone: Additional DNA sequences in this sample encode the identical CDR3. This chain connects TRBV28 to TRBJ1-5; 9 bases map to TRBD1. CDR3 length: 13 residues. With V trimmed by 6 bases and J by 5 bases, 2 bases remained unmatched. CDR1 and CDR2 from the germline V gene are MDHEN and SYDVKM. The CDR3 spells CASRRTGDQPQHF. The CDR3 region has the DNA TGTGCCAGCAGAAGGACAGGGGATCAGCCCCAGCATTTT.

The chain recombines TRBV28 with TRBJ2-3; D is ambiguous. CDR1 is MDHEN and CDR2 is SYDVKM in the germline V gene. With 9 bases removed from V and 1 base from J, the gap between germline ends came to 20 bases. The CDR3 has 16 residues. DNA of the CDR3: TGTGCCAGTCGAGTTTCTTTGAGATTTGGCACAGATACGCAGTATTTT. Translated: CASRVSLRFGTDTQYF.

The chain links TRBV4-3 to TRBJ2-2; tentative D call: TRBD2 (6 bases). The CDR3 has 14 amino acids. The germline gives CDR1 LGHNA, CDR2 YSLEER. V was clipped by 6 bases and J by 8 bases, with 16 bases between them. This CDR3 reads CASRPGLSMGELFF. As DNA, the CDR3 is TGCGCCAGCAGGCCGGGACTGAGCATGGGGGAGCTGTTTTTT.